Below, 5 T cell receptor beta chains from the same sample are listed, as sequenced in a study of CDR3 diversity in severe acne (dated by TCRdb to between 2018 and 2020). The library was produced with PCR. Instrument on record: Illumina HiSeq 2000. The raw public reads went through TCRdb reprocessing: fastp at Q25, MiXCR clone calling, in-frame beta chains kept. Rows with a matching CDR3 protein are joined into one entry that keeps the most common DNA and genes. Recorded for this sample are around 94,000 distinct CDR3 sequences; 45% to 60% of them occurred a single time. In total, the top ten clones hold roughly 12% of the sample. Material for sequencing was blood. These receptors were taken from a male donor with acne.

Points on this clonotype: The junction departs from germline at one end; a sequencing error may be responsible. The chain joins TRBV10-3 to TRBJ2-5; 9 bases match TRBD1. The last part of the DNA fits TRBJ2-7 better; the J call may be wrong. Germline CDR1 and CDR2: ENHRY and SYGVKD. CDR3 length equals 15 residues. The CDR3 nucleotides are TGTGCCATCAATGAGTTGGGACAGGGTGTGAACGAGCAGTACTTC. Amino acid sequence: CAINELGQGVNEQYF.

This clonotype was observed a handful of times. J is TRBJ2-7 and V is TRBV24-1; 9 bases match TRBD2. Germline loops: CDR1 KGHDR, CDR2 SFDVKD. V was clipped by 3 bases and J by 5 bases; unmatched bases: 7. The CDR3 has 15 residues. CDR3 nucleotide sequence: TGTGCCACCAGTGATCAAGCTAGCGGGATTCACGAGCAGTACTTC. Residues: CATSDQASGIHEQYF.

This clonotype was seen a few times. A much more abundant neighbour one base away suggests this may be a read error. The chain employs TRBV10-2 and TRBJ2-7; a possible D gene is TRBD2 (6 bases). Per the germline V gene, CDR1 is WSHSY and CDR2 is SAAADI. CDR3 size: 14 residues. The CDR3 sequence: CASSGTPGRHEQHF. CDR3 DNA: TGCGCCAGCAGCGGGACTCCGGGGCGGCACGAGCAGCACTTC.

This clonotype was observed a single time. Possible read error: a much larger clone is one base away. The gene calls are TRBV12-3 or TRBV12-4 and TRBJ1-6; tentatively, D is TRBD1 (6 bases). The CDR3 contains 14 residues. For the CDR3, the DNA is TGTGCCAGCAGTTTCAAGCAGGGGAATTCACCCCTCCGCTTT. Amino acids: CASSFKQGNSPLRF.

This clonotype was counted at least ten times. The chain recombines TRBV5-1 with TRBJ2-7; a weak D match, TRBD1 (5 bases). Germline CDR1 SGHRS, CDR2 YFSETQ. V dropped 0 bases and J dropped 5 bases, with 12 bases sitting between them. The CDR3 spans 14 residues. The CDR3 loop reads CASSLGQGVHEQYF. The CDR3 coding sequence is TGCGCCAGCAGCTTGGGGCAGGGCGTCCACGAGCAGTACTTC.